The 16 T cell receptor beta chains in this list originate from one sample, sequenced in a study of cytomegalovirus exposure and HLA in healthy donors. In the PCR, 60 Vbeta and 13 Jbeta primers were used. Using immunoSEQ multiplex PCR, the repertoire was profiled, and TCRdb retains in-frame clones only, with some absent. Of approximately 160,000 clones in the sample, 80% are singletons; the top ten hold around 4.3%. The source material was PBMCs. The receptors shown here come from a woman aged 50 to 60 in good health and CMV-seropositive.

The chain employs TRBV28 and TRBJ1-2; the D gene is possibly TRBD1 (5 bases). The CDR3 has 15 residues. The V gene lost 3 bases and the J gene lost 0 bases, with 11 bases spanning the gap. The germline gives CDR1 MDHEN, CDR2 SYDVKM. Here the CDR3 reads CASSFNQGPNYGYTF. DNA of the CDR3: TGTGCCAGCAGTTTCAACCAGGGCCCTAACTATGGCTACACCTTC.

The V call is TRBV19, the J call TRBJ2-5; TRBD1 matches at 9 bases. CDR3 length: 13 amino acids. Trimming removed 5 bases from V and 5 bases from J; junction bases left unmatched: 3. The germline gives CDR1 LNHDA, CDR2 SQIVND (reference sequence). This CDR3 reads CASSSDRGETQYF. The CDR3 nucleotides read TGTGCCAGTAGTTCCGACAGGGGGGAGACCCAGTACTTC.

V and J are TRBV6-5 and TRBJ2-7, with 9 bases aligning to TRBD1. This CDR3 has 14 residues. Trimming at V came to 7 bases and at J to 5 bases, leaving 9 bases not matched to a gene. Germline V gives CDR1 MNHEY, CDR2 SVGAGI. CDR3 DNA: TGTGCCAGCACTGCGCCGGGACAGGGACACGAGCAGTACTTC. This translates into CASTAPGQGHEQYF.

The J gene is TRBJ1-5, the V gene TRBV10-3; 7 bases align to TRBD1. Unmatched junction bases numbered 13, after V lost 10 bases and J lost 1 base. This CDR3 comprises 16 residues. Germline-derived CDR1 and CDR2 are ENHRY and SYGVKD. CDR3 protein: CATKGLRGKSNQPQHF. The CDR3 coding sequence is TGTGCCACCAAAGGGCTCAGGGGGAAAAGCAATCAGCCCCAGCATTTT.

The rearrangement links TRBV5-1 to TRBJ2-1; tentative D call: TRBD1 (5 bases). Germline-derived CDR1 and CDR2 are SGHRS and YFSETQ. The CDR3 totals 13 residues. Deletions cut 0 bases from V and 8 bases from J, with 9 bases between. CDR3 nucleotide sequence: TGCGCCAGCAGCTTGGATGGGGCGTATGAGCAGTTCTTC. Translating it yields CASSLDGAYEQFF.

V is TRBV7-9 and J is TRBJ1-3; 9 nucleotides align to TRBD1. Germline trimming cut 5 bases from V and 4 bases from J; bases unmatched to any gene: 3. The CDR3 runs to 14 residues. Germline CDR1 is SEHNR and CDR2 is FQNEAQ (reference sequence). The CDR3 DNA reads as TGTGCCAGCAGCCCGGGACAGGGAGGAAACACCATATATTTT. Translated, it gives CASSPGQGGNTIYF.

The chain couples TRBV15 to TRBJ2-7; maybe TRBD1 (6 bases). V was shortened by 5 bases and J by 0 bases, with 11 bases between the two germline ends. Germline values: CDR1 LNHNV, CDR2 YYDKDF (reference sequence). The CDR3 consists of 14 residues. CDR3 loop: CATSPGASSYEQYF. CDR3 nucleotides: TGTGCCACCAGCCCAGGGGCCTCCTCCTACGAGCAGTACTTC.

A remark on this clone: A junction end diverges from the germline sequence, so it may reflect a read error. The chain has TRBV7-9 and TRBJ2-1; TRBD2 matches 12 bases. Germline CDR1 reads SEHNR; CDR2 reads FQNEAQ (reference sequence). The CDR3 loop spans 16 amino acids. CDR3 coding DNA: TGTTCCAGCAGCACCGGACTAGCGGGGACCCTCAATGAGCAGTTCTTC. It encodes CSSSTGLAGTLNEQFF.

This clone was seen only a few times. The gene calls are TRBV12-5 and TRBJ2-1; D is possibly TRBD1 (8 bases). This CDR3 region has 14 residues. The germline CDR1 and CDR2 sequences are LGHNT and FRNRAP. With 6 bases removed from V and 7 bases from J, the gap between germline ends came to 16 bases. CDR3 amino acids: CASGTDREGNEQFF. The CDR3 DNA reads TGTGCTAGTGGGACGGACAGGGAGGGGAATGAGCAGTTCTTC.

V usage is TRBV9 and J usage is TRBJ1-5; TRBD1 is a possible D gene (5 bases). In germline, CDR1 is SGDLS, CDR2 YYNGEE. The CDR3 length is 16 residues. V was pared by 0 bases and J by 3 bases, with 13 bases between. The CDR3 DNA is TGTGCCAGCAGCGTAGGAAGCGGCGGGGCCAATCAGCCCCAGCATTTT. Translation gives CASSVGSGGANQPQHF.

The chain uses TRBV5-1 and TRBJ2-7, with 8 bases fitting TRBD2. The junction had 4 bases not matched to a gene; V was cut back by 0 bases and J by 2 bases. Germline V gives CDR1 SGHRS, CDR2 YFSETQ. This CDR3 is 15 amino acids long. The CDR3 spells CASSLEAGVAYEQYF. CDR3 bases: TGCGCCAGCAGCTTGGAAGCGGGAGTAGCCTACGAGCAGTACTTC.

The rearrangement joins TRBV29-1 to TRBJ1-2; 10 bases are shared with TRBD1. The germline V gene has CDR1 SQVTM and CDR2 ANQGSEA. V gave up 1 base and J gave up 7 bases; unmatched junction bases: 9. The CDR3 runs 15 residues. CDR3 loop: CSVEGGQGLRGGYTF. CDR3 sequence (DNA): TGCAGCGTTGAAGGGGGACAGGGGCTTAGGGGTGGCTACACCTTC.

The chain recombines TRBV29-1 with TRBJ2-1; 14 bases fit TRBD2. The CDR3 has 17 amino acids. The germline V gene encodes CDR1 SQVTM and CDR2 ANQGSEA. After removal of 1 base from V and 4 bases from J, the junction contained 6 bases not matched to a gene. CDR3 sequence: CSVEALTSGGAYNEQFF. In DNA form, the CDR3 reads TGCAGCGTTGAAGCTTTGACTAGCGGGGGGGCATACAATGAGCAGTTCTTC.

This clone was counted a single time. This rearrangement joins TRBV2 to TRBJ1-3, with a possible D match to TRBD1 (6 bases). Per the germline V gene, CDR1 is SNHLY and CDR2 is FYNNEI. CDR3 size: 15 residues. Trimming removed 5 bases at V and 0 bases at J, with 11 bases between. Written as DNA, the CDR3 is TGTGCCAGCAGTAGGACAGCACTCTCTGGAAACACCATATATTTT. It specifies CASSRTALSGNTIYF.

This chain joins TRBV5-4 and TRBJ2-7; 9 bases map to TRBD1. The CDR3 runs 16 residues. With V trimmed by 1 base and J by 2 bases, 7 bases remained unmatched. Per the germline V gene, CDR1 is SGHNT and CDR2 is YYREEE (reference sequence). CDR3 in DNA: TGTGCCAGCAGCTTGTATCTTGGGACAGGGACCTACGAGCAGTACTTC. Translating it yields CASSLYLGTGTYEQYF.

The rearrangement joins TRBV14 to TRBJ2-1, with 9 bases lining up with TRBD1. Trimming took 0 bases from V and 6 from J; bases not matched to a gene: 6. The germline CDR1 and CDR2 sequences are SGHDN and FVKESK. The CDR3 consists of 16 residues. The DNA of the CDR3 is TGTGCCAGCAGCCAAGATATGGGACAGGGTCTCAATGAGCAGTTCTTC. Protein sequence: CASSQDMGQGLNEQFF.